This T cell receptor (beta chain) was sequenced during a study of T cells in Graves' hyperthyroidism and ophthalmopathy. Trimming pared 6 bases from V and 2 bases from J, leaving 7 bases between. Per the germline V gene, CDR1 is MNHNS and CDR2 is SASEGT. This CDR3 has 12 amino acids. The TCR beta CDR3 regions underwent amplification using RNA transcripts as the source. The TCR CDR3 first-round RT-PCR relied on the HTBI primer set. TCRdb called the multiplex PCR reads again in MiXCR, with one record for every CDR3 protein. Seen here are around 350,000 distinct CDR3 sequences, approximately 25% observed once, and the top ten hold 73%.

This chain uses TRBV6-1 with TRBJ2-5, with D possibly being TRBD1 (5 bases). Material for sequencing was blood. The clonotype originates from a man aged 50 to 59 with Graves' hyperthyroidism. CDR3 amino acids: CASRAGQETQYF. The CDR3 DNA reads TGTGCCAGCAGGGCAGGGCAAGAGACCCAGTACTTC.